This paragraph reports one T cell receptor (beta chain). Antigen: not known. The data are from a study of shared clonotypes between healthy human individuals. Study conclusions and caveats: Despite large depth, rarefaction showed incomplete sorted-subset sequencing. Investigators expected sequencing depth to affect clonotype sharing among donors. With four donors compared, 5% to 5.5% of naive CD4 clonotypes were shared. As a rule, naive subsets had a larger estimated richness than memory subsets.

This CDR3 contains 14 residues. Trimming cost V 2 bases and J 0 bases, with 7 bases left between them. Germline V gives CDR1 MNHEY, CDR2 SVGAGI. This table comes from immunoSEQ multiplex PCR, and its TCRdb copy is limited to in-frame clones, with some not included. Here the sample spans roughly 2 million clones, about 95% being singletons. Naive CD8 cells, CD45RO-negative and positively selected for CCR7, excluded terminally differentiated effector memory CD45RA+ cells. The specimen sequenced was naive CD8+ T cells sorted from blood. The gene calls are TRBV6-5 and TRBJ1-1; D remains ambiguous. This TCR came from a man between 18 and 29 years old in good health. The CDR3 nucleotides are TGTGCCAGCAGTTACACCAGGCTGAACACTGAAGCTTTCTTT. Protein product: CASSYTRLNTEAFF.